Listed below are T cell receptor beta chains from one sample, sequenced in a study of Graves' ophthalmopathy and Graves' hyperthyroidism. TCRdb reanalysed the multiplex PCR reads using MiXCR and keeps one entry per CDR3 protein. The sample yields 500,000 to 800,000 distinct CDR3 sequences, over 40% seen once. The material sequenced was peripheral blood. These receptors were taken from an adult man with Graves' ophthalmopathy. Each CDR3 is given without its conserved first and last residue. D genes are given only for firm matches.

>TRBV7-2|TRBD1
ASSFRQGRNTGELF
>TRBV7-9|NA
ASSPSSTYYGYT
>TRBV7-9|NA
ASQREMNTEAF
>TRBV5-4|NA
ASSGYVSTETQY
>TRBV19|TRBD1
ASSDRALEQY
>TRBV5-1|TRBD1
ASSVTGQGHQPQH
>TRBV12-3/TRBV12-4|TRBD1
ASSWGQVNEAF
>TRBV7-9|NA
ASRFQGRETQY
>TRBV9|TRBD1
ASSAGTGAGNTIY
>TRBV7-9|TRBD1
ASSSNRGSQPQY
>TRBV4-3|NA
ASSQDWAGETQY
>TRBV11-2|TRBD1
ASSPTGGRTEAF
>TRBV9|TRBD2
ASSVAGGGIKAETQY
>TRBV27|NA
ASSFEETGELF
>TRBV5-1|NA
ASSKGLDSNYGYT
>TRBV4-1|NA
ASSQDRPANEKLF
>TRBV29-1|TRBD1
SVGTGGFSPLH
>TRBV5-5|NA
ASSLWVAGNQPQH
>TRBV5-8|TRBD1
ASSFGQGGSTEAF
>TRBV20-1|NA
SARPRQRLSYEQY
>TRBV7-2|TRBD1
ASSSRTGAGSPYGYT
>TRBV5-1|NA
ASSLELATFEQY
>TRBV20-1|TRBD1
SASDQDRGLYGYT
>TRBV10-3|TRBD1
AIRTRGTENSPLH
>TRBV6-1|NA
ASSEVGGTEAF
>TRBV12-3/TRBV12-4|NA
ASSDPQSGEKLF
>TRBV29-1|NA
SLGPDYEQY
>TRBV5-6|NA
ASSLANDDYGYT
>TRBV7-2|TRBD2
ASNLRGDLTNTGELF
>TRBV7-9|TRBD1
ASSPGGGTAEAF
>TRBV20-1|NA
SASDPSGKKLF
>TRBV5-1|NA
ASSFQGRDQPQH
>TRBV11-2|NA
ASSYPPGLGTEAF
>TRBV7-8|NA
ASSAAHPSYEQY
>TRBV29-1|NA
SVEPAYGYT
>TRBV9|TRBD2
ASSGGGGSGANVLT
>TRBV25-1|NA
ASWGHLGEKLF
>TRBV7-9|NA
ASSRDSEQY
>TRBV10-3|TRBD1
ASSRSGTGHDGYT
>TRBV7-8|TRBD2
ASSPIERGPNTGELF
>TRBV7-9|TRBD1
ASSSGQGANYGYT
>TRBV20-1|NA
SARDGTLPLNTQY
>TRBV7-9|NA
ASSLNPYEQY
>TRBV7-2|TRBD2
ASSLLRTGLAGIYEQY
>TRBV7-8|TRBD1
ASRLTPTQGRDDEAF
>TRBV10-3|NA
ASSSDASGDTEAF
>TRBV10-3|TRBD1
AISATGEVSEGSYNSPLH
>TRBV29-1|TRBD1
SVYPGQGEEQY
>TRBV4-1|NA
ASSQGMLAGYQETQY
>TRBV30|TRBD1
AWTGTVNTEAF
>TRBV2|NA
ASSEGETQY
>TRBV2|TRBD1
ASNLGTGLEKLF
>TRBV4-2|NA
ASSQESGRGIHEKLF